This T cell receptor (beta chain) was identified in a study of T cells in localized non-small cell lung cancer. Germline CDR1 SGDLS, CDR2 YYNGEE. CDR3 length: 13 amino acids. The V and J ends lost 5 bases and 1 base, in that order; junction bases with no gene match: 2. General study results and limits: Uninvolved adjacent lung showed peak T cell clonality, exceeding tumor. Because only a single region of the tumor was sequenced, heterogeneity remains possible.

TCRdb keeps only in-frame clones here, not all; method: immunoSEQ multiplex PCR. The sample records 1,500 to 2,000 clones, 30% to 45% being singletons. By share, this clone ranks as medium-sized. What it binds is unknown. Sequenced material: lung tumor tissue, taken before any cancer treatment. This TCR was recovered from a woman between 40 and 69 years old with stage I squamous cell lung carcinoma. The chain couples TRBV9 to TRBJ1-1, with 7 bases identical to TRBD1. The CDR3 DNA follows: TGTGCCAGCAGAAGGACAGGGAACACTGAAGCTTTCTTT. It translates to CASRRTGNTEAFF.